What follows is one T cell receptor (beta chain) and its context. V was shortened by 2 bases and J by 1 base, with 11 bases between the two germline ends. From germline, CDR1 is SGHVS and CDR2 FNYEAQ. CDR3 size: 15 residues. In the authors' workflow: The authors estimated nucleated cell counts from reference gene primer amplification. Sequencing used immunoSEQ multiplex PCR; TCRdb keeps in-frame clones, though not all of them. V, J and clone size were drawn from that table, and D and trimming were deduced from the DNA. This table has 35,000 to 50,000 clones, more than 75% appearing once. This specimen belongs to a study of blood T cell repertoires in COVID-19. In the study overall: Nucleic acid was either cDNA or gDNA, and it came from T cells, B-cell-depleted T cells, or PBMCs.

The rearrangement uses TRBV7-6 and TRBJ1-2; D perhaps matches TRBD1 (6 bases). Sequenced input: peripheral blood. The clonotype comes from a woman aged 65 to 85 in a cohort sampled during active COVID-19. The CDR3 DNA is TGTGCCAGCAGCTTAACGACAGGCGTTAACTATGGCTACACCTTC. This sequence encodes CASSLTTGVNYGYTF.